The 10 T cell receptor beta chains reported below all come from one sample, sequenced in a study of blood T cell repertoires in COVID-19. The method was immunoSEQ multiplex PCR; TCRdb's version includes in-frame clones alone and lacks a portion of them. The sample has around 100,000 clones, 86% seen once. Material: peripheral blood. These receptors all come from a man older than 75 with acute or convalescent COVID-19.

The V gene is TRBV6-5, the J gene TRBJ1-6, with 8 bases matching TRBD1. Germline CDR1 is MNHEY and CDR2 is SVGAGI. The V segment lost 0 bases and the J segment 7 bases; nucleotides outside the gene matches: 5. This CDR3 is built from 16 residues. The CDR3 region is CASSYSTGGGNSPLHF. The CDR3 nucleotides read TGTGCCAGCAGTTACTCTACAGGGGGTGGGAATTCACCCCTCCACTTT.

The chain joins TRBV7-3 to TRBJ2-3, with 9 bases aligning to TRBD1. Germline lookup yields CDR1 SGHTA and CDR2 FQGTGA. V dropped 4 bases and J dropped 0; count of bases not matched to a gene: 5. This CDR3 has 16 amino acids. CDR3 coding DNA: TGTGCCAGCAGCTCCGCCGGGACAGGGAGCACAGATACGCAGTATTTT. It yields the protein CASSSAGTGSTDTQYF.

The chain employs TRBV5-6 and TRBJ2-7; D is unclear. The CDR3 runs to 12 residues. The V end lost 4 bases, the J end lost 2 bases, and 7 bases lay between the germline ends. Germline values: CDR1 SGHDT, CDR2 YYEEEE. The CDR3 here is CASSRLAYEQYF. DNA of the CDR3: TGTGCCAGCAGCAGACTTGCCTACGAGCAGTACTTC.

V usage is TRBV21-1 and J usage is TRBJ1-2; no check of the table's D call, TRBD1, against the DNA was made. TRBV21-1 is deemed a pseudogene. The length of the CDR3 is 19 residues. The CDR3 spells CASSKEKGQGSEGLHGYTF. Here the CDR3 DNA reads TGTGCCAGCAGCAAAGAGAAGGGACAGGGTAGTGAGGGTCTACATGGCTACACCTTC.

V is TRBV27 and J is TRBJ2-5; D is possibly TRBD2 (5 bases). The CDR3 is 12 residues long. CDR1 is MNHEY, CDR2 SMNVEV, per germline (reference sequence). The V end was cut by 8 bases, the J end by 5 bases, with 12 bases between. The CDR3: CASGPRRETQYF. The CDR3 DNA sequence: TGTGCCAGCGGGCCGAGGAGGGAGACCCAGTACTTC.

This clone occurred once. The V gene is TRBV10-1, the J gene TRBJ1-6; no definite D call. The CDR3 has 14 residues. Deletions cut 11 bases from V and 0 bases from J, with 11 bases between. Germline CDR1 is WNHNN and CDR2 is SYGVQD (reference sequence). The CDR3 DNA reads TGCGCCTGTCACCGGAGCTCCTATAATTCACCCCTCCACTTT. This sequence encodes CACHRSSYNSPLHF.

The rearrangement uses TRBV11-1 and TRBJ2-7; 7 positions match TRBD1. Germline assignment: CDR1 SGHAT and CDR2 FQDESV (reference sequence). The junction had 7 bases not matched to a gene; V was cut back by 2 bases and J by 3 bases. CDR3 length equals 15 residues. The CDR3 here is CASSLSVQGDYEQYF. CDR3 in DNA: TGTGCCAGCAGCTTATCGGTTCAGGGGGACTACGAGCAGTACTTC.

This rearrangement joins TRBV19 to TRBJ1-2; weak D call: TRBD1 (5 bases). CDR3 length equals 16 residues. The V and J ends lost 10 bases and 2 bases respectively, with 23 bases between them. The V gene's germline CDR1 is LNHDA and CDR2 SQIVND (reference sequence). CDR3: CATRQSPGAVNYGYTF. The CDR3 DNA reads as TGTGCCACCCGACAGTCCCCTGGGGCCGTAAACTATGGCTACACCTTC.

The rearrangement uses TRBV12-3 or TRBV12-4 and TRBJ1-1; 9 bases map to TRBD1. CDR3 length: 13 residues. With 5 bases clipped from V and 3 bases from J, the junction kept 1 base outside the gene matches. The CDR3 spells CASSRQGDTEAFF. The CDR3 nucleotides are TGTGCCAGCAGTCGACAGGGGGACACTGAAGCTTTCTTT.

The V call is TRBV11-2, the J call TRBJ2-7, with 9 bases fitting TRBD1. CDR3 length: 14 amino acids. V trimming: 6 bases; J trimming: 2 bases; junction bases outside the gene matches: 5. CDR1 is SGHAT, CDR2 FQNNGV, per germline. The CDR3 nucleotides read TGTGCCAGCAGGCGGACAGGGGATGCCTACGAGCAGTACTTC. Amino acids: CASRRTGDAYEQYF.